This T cell receptor (beta chain) is drawn from a study of blood T cell repertoires in COVID-19. Germline V gene lookup returns CDR1 SGHRS and CDR2 YFSETQ. The length of the CDR3 is 16 residues. The V and J ends lost 0 bases and 7 bases, in that order; junction bases with no gene match: 5. The table came from immunoSEQ multiplex PCR; TCRdb's copy has only in-frame clones and leaves some out. The sample has a few hundred thousand clones, 89% seen once. The cohort comprised adults aged about 18 to 100 years residing in some 24 US areas. Participant-reported clinical history was the basis for cohort assignment.

The material sequenced was PBMCs or T cells enriched from blood (not recorded which). The TCR was taken from a woman aged 55-69 years who had recovered from COVID-19. The chain joins TRBV5-1 to TRBJ2-1; 12 bases align to TRBD2. The chain's CDR3 is CASSLVSSGRGNEQFF. Written as DNA, the CDR3 is TGCGCCAGCAGCTTGGTATCTAGCGGGAGGGGGAATGAGCAGTTCTTC.